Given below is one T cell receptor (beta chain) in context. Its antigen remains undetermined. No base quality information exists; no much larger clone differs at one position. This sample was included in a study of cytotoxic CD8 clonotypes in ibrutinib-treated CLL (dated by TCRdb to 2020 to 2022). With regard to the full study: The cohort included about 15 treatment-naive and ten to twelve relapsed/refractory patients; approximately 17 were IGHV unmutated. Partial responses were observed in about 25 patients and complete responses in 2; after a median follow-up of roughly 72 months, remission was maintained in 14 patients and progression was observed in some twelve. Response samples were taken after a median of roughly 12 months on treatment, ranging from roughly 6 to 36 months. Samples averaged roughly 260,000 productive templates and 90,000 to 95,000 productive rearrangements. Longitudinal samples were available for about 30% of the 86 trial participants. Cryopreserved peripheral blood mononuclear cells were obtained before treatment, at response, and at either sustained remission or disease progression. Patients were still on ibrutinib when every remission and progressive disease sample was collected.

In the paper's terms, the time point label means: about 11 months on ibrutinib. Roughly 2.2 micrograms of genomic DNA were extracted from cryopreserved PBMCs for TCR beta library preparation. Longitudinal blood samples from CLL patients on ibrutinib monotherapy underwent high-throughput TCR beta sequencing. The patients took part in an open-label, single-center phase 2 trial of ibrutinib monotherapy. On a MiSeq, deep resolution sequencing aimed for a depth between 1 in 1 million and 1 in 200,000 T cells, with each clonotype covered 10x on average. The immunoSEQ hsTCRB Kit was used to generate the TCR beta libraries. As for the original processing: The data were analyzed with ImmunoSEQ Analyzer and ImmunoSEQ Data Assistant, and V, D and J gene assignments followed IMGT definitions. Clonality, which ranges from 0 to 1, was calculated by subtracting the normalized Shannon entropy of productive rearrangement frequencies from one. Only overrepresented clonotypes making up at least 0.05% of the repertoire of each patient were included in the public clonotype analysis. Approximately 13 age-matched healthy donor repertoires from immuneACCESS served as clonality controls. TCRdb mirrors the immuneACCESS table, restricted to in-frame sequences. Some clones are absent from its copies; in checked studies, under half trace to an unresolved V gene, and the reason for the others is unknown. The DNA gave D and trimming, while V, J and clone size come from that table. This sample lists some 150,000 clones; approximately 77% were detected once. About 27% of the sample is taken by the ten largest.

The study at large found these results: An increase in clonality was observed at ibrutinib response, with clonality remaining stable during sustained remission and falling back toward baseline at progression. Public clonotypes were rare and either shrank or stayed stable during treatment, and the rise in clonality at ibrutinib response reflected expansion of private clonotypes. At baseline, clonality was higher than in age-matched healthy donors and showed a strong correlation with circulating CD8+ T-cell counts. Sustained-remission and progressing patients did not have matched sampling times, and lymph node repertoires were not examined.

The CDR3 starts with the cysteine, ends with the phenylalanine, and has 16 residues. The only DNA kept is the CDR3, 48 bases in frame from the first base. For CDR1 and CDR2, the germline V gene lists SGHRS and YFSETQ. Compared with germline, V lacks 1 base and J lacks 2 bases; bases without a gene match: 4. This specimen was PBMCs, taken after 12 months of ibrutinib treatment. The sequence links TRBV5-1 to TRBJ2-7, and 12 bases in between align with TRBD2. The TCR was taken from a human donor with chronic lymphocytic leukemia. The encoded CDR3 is CASSLRLAGGPYEQYF. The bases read TGCGCCAGCAGCTTGCGGCTAGCGGGGGGGCCCTACGAGCAGTACTTC.